A single sample is the source of the 18 T cell receptor beta chains below, sequenced in a study of a mutant IDH1 vaccine in newly diagnosed glioma. The time point here: week 47, end of study. Every single dose of the vaccine, 300 ug of mutant IDH1 20-mer peptide, came with topical imiquimod. These receptors have no known antigen. Libraries were prepared by immunoSEQ multiplex PCR; TCRdb keeps only in-frame clonotypes and omits some of them. The sample has fewer than 25,000 clones, more than 70% seen once. Sequences were derived from PBMCs, sampled from a glioma patient whose treatment included an IDH1 peptide vaccine. The source is a man aged 35-49 years with glioma.

This chain connects TRBV14 to TRBJ2-7; no clear D. In germline, CDR1 is SGHDN, CDR2 FVKESK. The CDR3 loop spans 13 amino acids. Trimming left V 3 bases short and J 3 bases short, with 9 bases between. DNA of the CDR3: TGTGCCAGCAGCCAGCCACCTCTCTACGAGCAGTACTTC. Amino acid sequence: CASSQPPLYEQYF.

V and J are TRBV7-9 and TRBJ2-7, with 7 bases that match TRBD1. The CDR3 has 14 amino acids. The J segment lost 2 bases and the V segment lost 10 bases, leaving 11 bases of the junction unmatched. Germline CDR1 is SEHNR and CDR2 is FQNEAQ (reference sequence). CDR3 coding DNA: TGTGCCACCGGGGACAGCGCAATAACCTACGAGCAGTACTTC. This codes for CATGDSAITYEQYF.

The genes are TRBV6-6 and TRBJ2-5; 7 positions agree with TRBD2. Trimming took 2 bases from V and 3 from J; bases not matched to a gene: 0. This CDR3 is built from 13 residues. The germline V gene has CDR1 MNHNY and CDR2 SVGAGI (reference sequence). CDR3 region: CASSYGGEETQYF. Here the CDR3 DNA reads TGTGCCAGCAGTTACGGGGGGGAAGAGACCCAGTACTTC.

J is TRBJ2-1 and V is TRBV7-2; D uncertain. The ends were cut back, 9 bases at V and 13 bases at J, with 25 bases in the middle. Germline CDR1 and CDR2: SGHTA and FQGNSA. This CDR3 contains 14 residues. The CDR3 bases are TGTGCCAGTAAAGAGGCCTTCACTGGACGGTCCCAGTTCTTC. Protein product: CASKEAFTGRSQFF.

V usage is TRBV5-1 and J usage is TRBJ2-2; D call uncertain. The CDR3 is 13 amino acids. Germline V gene data show CDR1 as SGHRS and CDR2 as YFSETQ. V lost 0 bases, J lost 5 bases, and 5 bases lay in between. The CDR3 loop reads CASSLVATGELFF. The DNA of the CDR3 is TGCGCCAGCAGCTTGGTGGCGACCGGGGAGCTGTTTTTT.

This clone has more than one count but fewer than ten. The V and J genes are TRBV7-6 and TRBJ2-2; TRBD1 matches at 7 bases. The germline V gene encodes CDR1 SGHVS and CDR2 FNYEAQ. V gave up 5 bases and J gave up 4 bases; unmatched junction bases: 7. CDR3 size: 15 residues. CDR3 sequence: CASSQNPGGTGELFF. The CDR3 DNA follows: TGTGCCAGCAGCCAAAATCCAGGGGGCACCGGGGAGCTGTTTTTT.

The chain has TRBV6-5 and TRBJ2-1, with D tentatively TRBD1 or TRBD2 (5 bases each). Trimming removed 8 bases at V and 8 bases at J, with 16 bases between. Germline V gene lookup returns CDR1 MNHEY and CDR2 SVGAGI. The CDR3 loop spans 13 amino acids. The CDR3 region is CASRVIGADEQFF. CDR3 coding DNA: TGTGCCAGCCGAGTTATCGGGGCCGATGAGCAGTTCTTC.

The CDR3 reads CASSTTRGAKGNQPQHF. The DNA of the CDR3 is TGTGCCAGTAGTACCACGCGGGGGGCTAAGGGCAATCAGCCCCAGCATTTT. The rearrangement links TRBV19 to TRBJ1-5; D perhaps matches TRBD1 (6 bases). In germline, CDR1 is LNHDA, CDR2 SQIVND (reference sequence). CDR3 length: 17 amino acids. Trimming took off 4 bases at V and 2 bases at J, with 18 bases between the two ends.

The chain uses TRBV9 and TRBJ2-3; TRBD2 matches at 7 bases. CDR3 size: 15 residues. Trimming cost V 0 bases and J 2 bases; bases outside gene matches: 3. CDR1 and CDR2 (germline): SGDLS, YYNGEE. CDR3 region: CASSVEAGITDTQYF. The CDR3 region has the DNA TGTGCCAGCAGCGTAGAAGCGGGAATCACAGATACGCAGTATTTT.

This clone appeared a single time. The chain uses TRBV28 and TRBJ2-2, with D possibly TRBD2 on 5 matching bases. The ends were cut back, 4 bases at V and 6 bases at J, with 15 bases in the middle. Germline CDR1 is MDHEN and CDR2 is SYDVKM. The CDR3 consists of 15 residues. For the CDR3, the DNA is TGTGCCAGCAGTTCCGCGGGCCAAGGACCCGGGGAGCTGTTTTTT. Amino acids: CASSSAGQGPGELFF.

The chain joins TRBV5-1 to TRBJ2-7, with D tentatively TRBD2 (6 bases). Per germline, CDR1 SGHRS and CDR2 YFSETQ. The CDR3 totals 15 residues. The germline V and J ends were trimmed by 4 bases and 0 bases, with 14 bases remaining between them. In nucleotides, the CDR3 is TGCGCCAGCAGCCCACGGGCGGGAAGCTCCTACGAGCAGTACTTC. Its protein is CASSPRAGSSYEQYF.

The J gene is TRBJ2-3, the V gene TRBV5-6; 10 nucleotides line up with TRBD2. V dropped 2 bases and J dropped 2; count of bases not matched to a gene: 5. The CDR3 length is 16 residues. Germline loops: CDR1 SGHDT, CDR2 YYEEEE. Here the CDR3 reads CASSLRTSGPTDTQYF. In nucleotides, the CDR3 is TGTGCCAGCAGCTTAAGGACTAGCGGACCCACAGATACGCAGTATTTT.

The rearrangement uses TRBV21-1 and TRBJ2-7; TRBD1 reflects the table's D call only, with no check against the DNA. TRBV21-1 is a pseudogene locus. CDR3 length: 19 amino acids. CDR3 amino acids: CASSRKRDRGRKQPSEQYF. In DNA form, the CDR3 reads TGTGCCAGCAGCAGAAAGCGGGACAGGGGGCGCAAGCAGCCCAGCGAGCAGTACTTC.

The chain uses TRBV19 and TRBJ2-5; D is unclear. The germline V and J ends were trimmed by 6 bases and 5 bases, with 16 bases remaining between them. The germline CDR1 and CDR2 sequences are LNHDA and SQIVND (reference sequence). CDR3 size: 14 residues. This CDR3 reads CASRSSRGRETQYF. The CDR3 nucleotides are TGTGCCAGTAGGTCTTCTCGTGGAAGGGAGACCCAGTACTTC.

This chain uses TRBV19 with TRBJ2-7, with D unresolved. Germline assignment: CDR1 LNHDA and CDR2 SQIVND (reference sequence). The V end lost 4 bases, the J end lost 6 bases, and 16 bases lay between the germline ends. This CDR3 has 14 residues. The CDR3 nucleotides read TGTGCCAGTAGTACACCCTCGACCAGAGGCGAGCAGTACTTC. Its protein is CASSTPSTRGEQYF.

The CDR3 DNA is TGCGCCAGCAGCCGTCGGGAGGGCCAGGACAATGAGCAGTTCTTC. Translation: CASSRREGQDNEQFF. V and J are TRBV5-1 and TRBJ2-1; 8 bases line up with TRBD2. The CDR3 is 15 residues long. CDR1 is SGHRS and CDR2 is YFSETQ in the germline V gene. V gave up 4 bases and J gave up 5 bases; unmatched junction bases: 8.

The chain has TRBV6-1 and TRBJ2-1; TRBD2 might be the D (5 bases). Per the germline V gene, CDR1 is MNHNS and CDR2 is SASEGT. There are 13 residues in the CDR3. V was clipped by 6 bases and J by 8 bases, with 14 bases between them. The CDR3: CASRAEGLDEQFF. The CDR3 bases are TGTGCCAGCAGAGCAGAGGGTTTGGATGAGCAGTTCTTC.

The chain carries TRBV28 and TRBJ1-5, with a possible D match to TRBD1 (6 bases). This CDR3 is 15 amino acids long. With 5 bases removed from V and 0 bases from J, the gap between germline ends came to 11 bases. Germline-derived CDR1 and CDR2 are MDHEN and SYDVKM. DNA for the CDR3: TGTGCCAGCAGTAAAGGGGGTAATAGCAATCAGCCCCAGCATTTT. It is translated as CASSKGGNSNQPQHF.